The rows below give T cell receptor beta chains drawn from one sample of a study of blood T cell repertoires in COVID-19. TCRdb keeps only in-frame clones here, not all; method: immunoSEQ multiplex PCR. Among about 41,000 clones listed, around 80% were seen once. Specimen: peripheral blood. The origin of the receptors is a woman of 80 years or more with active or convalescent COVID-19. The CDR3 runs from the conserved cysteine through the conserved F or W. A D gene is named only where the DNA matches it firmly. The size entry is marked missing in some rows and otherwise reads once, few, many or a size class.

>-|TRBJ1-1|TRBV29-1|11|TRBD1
TGCAGCGTCCGACAGGGCACTGAAGCTTTCTTT
CSVRQGTEAFF
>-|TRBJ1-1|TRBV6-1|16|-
TGTGCCAGCAGTGCTGAGACAGCTCTCAGGAACACTGAAGCTTTCTTT
CASSAETALRNTEAFF
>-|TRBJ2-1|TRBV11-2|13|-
TGTGCCAGCAGCCACCCGAGTACTTTGAGGCAGTTCTTC
CASSHPSTLRQFF
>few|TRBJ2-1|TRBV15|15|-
TGTGCCACCAGCATCCCCGGGACTGGCTACAATGAGCAGTTCTTC
CATSIPGTGYNEQFF
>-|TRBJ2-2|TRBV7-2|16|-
TGTGCCAGCAGCTCACAGGCGAACAGGGATCCCGGGGAGCTGTTTTTT
CASSSQANRDPGELFF
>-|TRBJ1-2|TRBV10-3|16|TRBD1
TGTGCCATCAGACAGGGACAGGGGGCCCACCTTTATGGCTACACCTTC
CAIRQGQGAHLYGYTF
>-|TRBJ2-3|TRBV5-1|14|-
TGCGCCAGCAGCTTGGCAGGCTTCACAGATACGCAGTATTTT
CASSLAGFTDTQYF
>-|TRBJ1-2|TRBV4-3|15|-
TGCGCCAGCAGCACCTCGGGGAGGGAAGGCTATGGCTACACCTTC
CASSTSGREGYGYTF
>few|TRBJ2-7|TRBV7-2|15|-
TGTGCCAGCAGCCCAGGGGGGTTCCTAAACTACGAGCAGTACTTC
CASSPGGFLNYEQYF
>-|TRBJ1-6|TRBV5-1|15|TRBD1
TGCGCCAGCAGCTTGGCGGGACAGGCACTTTCACCCCTCCACTTT
CASSLAGQALSPLHF
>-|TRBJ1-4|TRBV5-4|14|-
TGTGCCAGCAGCTTCGGGATCCCGAATGAAAAACTGTTTTTT
CASSFGIPNEKLFF
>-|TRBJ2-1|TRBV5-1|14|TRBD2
TGCGCCAGCAAGAGACTAGCGGGAGACGGGGAGCAGTTCTTC
CASKRLAGDGEQFF
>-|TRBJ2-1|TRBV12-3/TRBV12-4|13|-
TGTGCCAGCACCCCTTGGGAGTACAATGAGCAGTTCTTC
CASTPWEYNEQFF
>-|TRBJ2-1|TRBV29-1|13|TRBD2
TGCAGCGTGGCCTTAGCGGGAGGAAATGAGCAGTTCTTC
CSVALAGGNEQFF